These 5 T cell receptor beta chains came from one sample sequenced in a study of T cells in Graves' hyperthyroidism and ophthalmopathy. What was amplified from RNA transcripts were TCR beta CDR3 regions. First-round RT-PCR of the TCR CDR3 relied on the HTBI primer set. MiXCR, applied by TCRdb to the multiplex PCR reads, yields one record per CDR3 protein. The repertoire includes tens of thousands of distinct CDR3 sequences, approximately 50% of them detected once, and approximately 6.2% sits in the top ten. Sequenced material: blood. The receptors shown here come from a woman aged 45-65 years with Graves' hyperthyroidism that later progressed to Graves' ophthalmopathy.

This clonotype came up many times. The J gene is TRBJ2-1, the V gene TRBV7-9, with TRBD1 identical over 9 bases. Germline CDR1 is SEHNR and CDR2 is FQNEAQ (reference sequence). The CDR3 totals 16 residues. V was clipped by 5 bases and J by 8 bases; unmatched bases: 13. The CDR3 sequence is CASSPTGQGWGDEQFF. Written as DNA, the CDR3 is TGTGCCAGCAGCCCCACGGGACAGGGTTGGGGCGATGAGCAGTTCTTC. Full variable domain (outside the CDR3, taken from reference TRBV7-9 and TRBJ2-1): DTGVSQNPRHKITKRGQNVTFRCDPISEHNRLYWYRQTLGQGPEFLTYFQNEAQLEKSRLLSDRFSAERPKGSFSTLEIQRTEQGDSAMYLCASSPTGQGWGDEQFFGPGTRLTVL.

This clonotype appeared many times. This chain connects TRBV6-1 to TRBJ1-2; D may be TRBD1 (5 bases). Trimming pared 2 bases from V and 4 bases from J, leaving 11 bases between. CDR1 is MNHNS and CDR2 is SASEGT in the germline V gene. The CDR3 sequence is 14 residues long. The CDR3 loop reads CASSEHRQGYGYTF. CDR3 sequence (DNA): TGTGCCAGCAGTGAACACCGCCAGGGCTATGGCTACACCTTC.

Comment on this clonotype: Here the CDR3 omits its conserved ending phenylalanine or tryptophan, so a read error is the likely source. This sequence joins TRBV11-3 and TRBJ2-7, with D perhaps matching TRBD1 or TRBD2 (6 bases each). The CDR3 loop spans 15 amino acids. The V end lost 5 bases, the J end lost 4 bases, and 18 bases lay between the germline ends. Germline-derived CDR1 and CDR2 are SGHNT and YENEEA. The CDR3, as DNA: TGTGCCAGCAGCCCCTCGGGGGCCGGGCGGTACGAGCAGTACTCC. This sequence encodes CASSPSGAGRYEQYS.

This clonotype was detected many times. V and J are TRBV19 and TRBJ2-3; the D gene is possibly TRBD2 (6 bases). In germline, CDR1 is LNHDA, CDR2 SQIVND (reference sequence). The V end lost 8 bases, the J end lost 0 bases, and 12 bases lay between the germline ends. The CDR3 is 14 amino acids. The CDR3 DNA follows: TGTGCCAGTGTAGCGGAACCTAGCACAGATACGCAGTATTTT. This codes for CASVAEPSTDTQYF.

The chain couples TRBV9 to TRBJ2-1, with D unclear. Germline-derived CDR1 and CDR2 are SGDLS and YYNGEE. CDR3 size: 13 residues. Trimming left V 2 bases short and J 12 bases short, with 15 bases between. The CDR3 spells CASSVLARDTQFF. In DNA form, the CDR3 reads TGTGCCAGCAGCGTGTTGGCGCGCGATACGCAGTTCTTC.